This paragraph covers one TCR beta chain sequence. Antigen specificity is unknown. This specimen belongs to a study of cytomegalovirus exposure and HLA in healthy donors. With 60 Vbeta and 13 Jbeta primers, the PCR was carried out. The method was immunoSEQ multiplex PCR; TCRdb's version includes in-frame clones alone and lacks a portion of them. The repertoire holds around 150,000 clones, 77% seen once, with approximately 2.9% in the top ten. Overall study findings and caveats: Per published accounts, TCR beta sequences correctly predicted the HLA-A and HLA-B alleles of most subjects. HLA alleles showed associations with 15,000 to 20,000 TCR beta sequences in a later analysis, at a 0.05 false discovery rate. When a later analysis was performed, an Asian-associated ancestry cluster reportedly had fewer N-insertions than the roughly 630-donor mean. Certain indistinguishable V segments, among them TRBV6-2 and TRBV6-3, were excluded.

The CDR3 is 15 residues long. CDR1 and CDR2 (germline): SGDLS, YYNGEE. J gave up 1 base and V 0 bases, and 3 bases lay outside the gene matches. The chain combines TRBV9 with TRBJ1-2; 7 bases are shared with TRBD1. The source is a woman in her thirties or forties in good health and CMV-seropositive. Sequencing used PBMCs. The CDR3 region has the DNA TGTGCCAGCAGCGTAGCGGGACAGAATAACTATGGCTACACCTTC. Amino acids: CASSVAGQNNYGYTF.